This is a list of T cell receptor beta chains from one sample in a study of CD8+ T cells in alopecia areata. TCRdb's table, derived via immunoSEQ multiplex PCR, lists solely in-frame clones and lacks some. Of about 210,000 clones listed, around two fifths are singletons. Sample: CD4+ T cells sorted from blood, taken at roughly week 30, from a patient treated with tofacitinib. The receptors were gathered from a human donor with alopecia areata. Both conserved end residues are part of each CDR3. D genes are given only for firm matches. Only part of the rows carry a size: once, few, many, or a class if the clone is expanded.

abundance: NA
v_gene: TRBV6-1
len: 15
j_gene: TRBJ1-1
d_gene: TRBD1
CDR3nt: TGTGCCAGCAGATCACTCGCAGGGGGCGGTACTGAAGCTTTCTTT
CDR3aa: CASRSLAGGGTEAFF

abundance: NA
v_gene: TRBV11-3
len: 13
j_gene: TRBJ1-1
d_gene: TRBD1
CDR3nt: TGTGCCAGCAGCTTAACAGGGGTCACTGAAGCTTTCTTT
CDR3aa: CASSLTGVTEAFF

abundance: few
v_gene: TRBV30
len: 18
j_gene: TRBJ2-4
d_gene: TRBD1
CDR3nt: TGTGCCTGGAGTCGAAGATGGGACAGGGGGCCCTACAAAAACATTCAGTACTTC
CDR3aa: CAWSRRWDRGPYKNIQYF

abundance: NA
v_gene: TRBV7-9
len: 15
j_gene: TRBJ2-1
d_gene: NA
CDR3nt: TGTGCCAGCAGCCTGGACAGTTACCCTTACAATGAGCAGTTCTTC
CDR3aa: CASSLDSYPYNEQFF

abundance: NA
v_gene: TRBV27
len: 16
j_gene: TRBJ2-7
d_gene: TRBD2
CDR3nt: TGTGCCAGCGTCCCGACTAGCGGGAGGGGGGTCTACGAGCAGTACTTC
CDR3aa: CASVPTSGRGVYEQYF

abundance: NA
v_gene: TRBV28
len: 12
j_gene: TRBJ1-2
d_gene: NA
CDR3nt: TGTGCCAGCTATTCGAGGGGGGCTGGTTACACCTTC
CDR3aa: CASYSRGAGYTF

abundance: NA
v_gene: TRBV10-3
len: 14
j_gene: TRBJ2-3
d_gene: NA
CDR3nt: TGTGCCATCAGGAGCTTTCCGGGGACAGATACGCAGTATTTT
CDR3aa: CAIRSFPGTDTQYF

abundance: few
v_gene: TRBV7-9
len: 15
j_gene: TRBJ2-1
d_gene: NA
CDR3nt: TGTGCCAGCAGAACAGAAATAGGTTCCTACAATGAGCAGTTCTTC
CDR3aa: CASRTEIGSYNEQFF

abundance: NA
v_gene: TRBV7-6
len: 13
j_gene: TRBJ1-4
d_gene: NA
CDR3nt: TGTGCCAGCAGCCCTTTGGTGAATGAAAAACTGTTTTTT
CDR3aa: CASSPLVNEKLFF

abundance: NA
v_gene: TRBV7-8
len: 17
j_gene: TRBJ2-1
d_gene: TRBD2
CDR3nt: TGTGCCAGCAGCTTACGGAGACTAGCGGGGAGTTTCAATGAGCAGTTCTTC
CDR3aa: CASSLRRLAGSFNEQFF

abundance: few
v_gene: TRBV5-1
len: 15
j_gene: TRBJ2-7
d_gene: TRBD1
CDR3nt: TGCGCCAGCAGCTTGACCGGACAGGGCACCTACGAGCAGTACTTC
CDR3aa: CASSLTGQGTYEQYF

abundance: NA
v_gene: TRBV28
len: 13
j_gene: TRBJ2-7
d_gene: NA
CDR3nt: TGTGCCAGCAGTTTCGGCGGAACCTACGAGCAGTACTTC
CDR3aa: CASSFGGTYEQYF

abundance: few
v_gene: TRBV6-1
len: 13
j_gene: TRBJ1-1
d_gene: NA
CDR3nt: TGTGCCAGCAGACAGGGAAGAAACACTGAAGCTTTCTTT
CDR3aa: CASRQGRNTEAFF

abundance: NA
v_gene: TRBV6-1
len: 12
j_gene: TRBJ2-1
d_gene: NA
CDR3nt: TGTGCCGTAGGGTTATTGGGCAATGAGCAGTTCTTC
CDR3aa: CAVGLLGNEQFF

abundance: few
v_gene: TRBV11-2
len: 14
j_gene: TRBJ2-2
d_gene: TRBD1
CDR3nt: TGTGCCAGCAGCTTAGCCAGGGGGTCCGGGGAGCTGTTTTTT
CDR3aa: CASSLARGSGELFF

abundance: NA
v_gene: TRBV30
len: 15
j_gene: TRBJ2-1
d_gene: NA
CDR3nt: TGTGCCTCCCGACGCCAGCTGGGGGTTTACAATGAGCAGTTCTTC
CDR3aa: CASRRQLGVYNEQFF

abundance: NA
v_gene: TRBV29-1
len: 12
j_gene: TRBJ1-2
d_gene: TRBD1
CDR3nt: TGCAGCGTTGGAGGACAGGGCTATGGCTACACCTTC
CDR3aa: CSVGGQGYGYTF